One sample yielded the 19 T cell receptor beta chains listed below, sequenced in a study of CD8+ T cells in alopecia areata. As the sequencing template, cDNA was produced by extracting RNA and reverse transcribing it. TCRdb's table, derived via immunoSEQ multiplex PCR, lists solely in-frame clones and lacks some. The sample includes about 56,000 clones, over 95% seen only once; the top ten take under 30%. Here the sequenced sample was CD8+ T cells sorted from blood, taken at week 0. These receptors were obtained from a human donor with alopecia areata.

The V and J genes are TRBV19 and TRBJ2-3; weak D call: TRBD2 (5 bases). The CDR3 covers 15 residues. Germline V gene sequence: CDR1 LNHDA, CDR2 SQIVND (reference sequence). The V end was cut by 6 bases, the J end by 0 bases, with 13 bases between. The CDR3, as DNA: TGTGCCAGTAGGAGTAGCGTATGGAGCACAGATACGCAGTATTTT. Protein product: CASRSSVWSTDTQYF.

The CDR3 bases are TGTGCCAGCAGTGAACAGGGAAATTCACCCCTCCACTTT. Translated: CASSEQGNSPLHF. This chain joins TRBV25-1 and TRBJ1-6; D possibly corresponds to TRBD1 (5 bases). The V gene's germline CDR1 is MGHDK and CDR2 SYGVNS. The V end lost 2 bases, the J end lost 7 bases, and 6 bases lay between the germline ends. CDR3 size: 13 residues.

This chain uses TRBV19 with TRBJ1-5, with 11 bases aligning to TRBD1. CDR1 is LNHDA and CDR2 is SQIVND in the germline V gene (reference sequence). The CDR3 covers 14 residues. V was clipped by 4 bases and J by 11 bases; unmatched bases: 7. CDR3 DNA: TGTGCCAGTAGTACCGAGGGACAGGGGGTGACCCAGCATTTT. Translated, it gives CASSTEGQGVTQHF.

J is TRBJ1-4 and V is TRBV10-3, with D possibly TRBD1 on 6 matching bases. CDR3 length: 14 amino acids. V was shortened by 4 bases and J by 3 bases, with 9 bases between the two germline ends. Germline V gives CDR1 ENHRY, CDR2 SYGVKD. CDR3 residues: CAISAGAPNEKLFF. CDR3 in DNA: TGTGCCATCAGTGCGGGGGCCCCTAATGAAAAACTGTTTTTT.

The V and J genes are TRBV6-5 and TRBJ2-3; the match to TRBD2 covers 11 bases. The germline gives CDR1 MNHEY, CDR2 SVGAGI. This CDR3 has 15 amino acids. Unmatched junction bases numbered 4, after V lost 4 bases and J lost 4 bases. The CDR3 DNA follows: TGTGCCAGCAGTTTACTAGCGGGGGAGTCAGATACGCAGTATTTT. This encodes CASSLLAGESDTQYF.

The rearrangement joins TRBV9 to TRBJ2-7, with TRBD1 identical over 7 bases. The V segment lost 4 bases and the J segment 4 bases; nucleotides outside the gene matches: 8. Germline CDR1 SGDLS, CDR2 YYNGEE. The CDR3 totals 14 residues. CDR3: CASSPPDRLYEQYF. Here the CDR3 DNA reads TGTGCCAGCAGCCCCCCGGACAGGTTATACGAGCAGTACTTC.

The J gene is TRBJ1-1, the V gene TRBV9; D is ambiguous. Between the trimmed V and J ends, which lost 4 bases and 0 bases, there was a span of 16 bases. This CDR3 is 16 amino acids long. The germline gives CDR1 SGDLS, CDR2 YYNGEE. The CDR3, as DNA: TGTGCCAGCAGCCCCCCGGGAGGGCAAATGAACACTGAAGCTTTCTTT. Amino acid sequence: CASSPPGGQMNTEAFF.

This chain connects TRBV2 to TRBJ2-7; 10 nucleotides agree with TRBD1. The length of the CDR3 is 13 residues. V lost 6 bases to trimming and J lost 7 bases; unmatched junction nucleotides: 6. Germline CDR1 reads SNHLY; CDR2 reads FYNNEI. This CDR3 is CASRLGTGVEQYF. CDR3 DNA: TGTGCCAGCAGGTTGGGGACAGGGGTTGAGCAGTACTTC. The entire variable domain, with the rest obtained from reference TRBV2 and TRBJ2-7, is as follows: EPEVTQTPSHQVTQMGQEVILRCVPISNHLYFYWYRQILGQKVEFLVSFYNNEISEKSEIFDDQFSVERPDGSNFTLKIRSTKLEDSAMYFCASRLGTGVEQYFGPGTRLTVT.

This rearrangement joins TRBV30 to TRBJ2-5, with 9 positions matching TRBD1. CDR3 length: 14 residues. With V trimmed by 2 bases and J by 7 bases, 8 bases remained unmatched. In germline, CDR1 is GTSNPN, CDR2 SVGIG (reference sequence). The CDR3 region has the DNA TGTGCCTGGAGTCAAGGGGGACAGGGTTCGACCCAGTACTTC. Protein sequence: CAWSQGGQGSTQYF.

The rearrangement uses TRBV7-6 and TRBJ2-7; 10 bases agree with TRBD1. In germline, CDR1 is SGHVS, CDR2 FNYEAQ. The CDR3 covers 14 residues. Trimming removed 1 base from V and 4 bases from J; junction bases left unmatched: 1. The CDR3 protein is CASSLGQGAYEQYF. DNA of the CDR3: TGTGCCAGCAGCTTAGGACAGGGGGCTTACGAGCAGTACTTC.

The chain is built from TRBV23-1 and TRBJ2-1; 8 bases line up with TRBD1. TRBV23-1 qualifies as an ORF whose function is uncertain. V lost 3 bases and J lost 6; bases outside the gene matches: 4. There are 14 residues in the CDR3. For the CDR3, the DNA is TGCGCCAGCAGTCATCCGGACAGGGTCAATGAGCAGTTCTTC. Encoded protein: CASSHPDRVNEQFF.

The chain carries TRBV7-2 and TRBJ2-4, with D tentatively TRBD1 (6 bases). Per germline, CDR1 SGHTA and CDR2 FQGNSA. CDR3 size: 15 residues. V was clipped by 3 bases and J by 7 bases, with 16 bases between them. The CDR3 loop reads CASSLEPGHPNIQYF. The CDR3, as DNA: TGTGCCAGCAGCTTGGAACCGGGACATCCCAACATTCAGTACTTC. The variable domain in full, completed from reference TRBV7-2 and TRBJ2-4, reads GAGVSQSPSNKVTEKGKDVELRCDPISGHTALYWYRQSLGQGLEFLIYFQGNSAPDKSGLPSDRFSAERTGGSVSTLTIQRTQQEDSAVYLCASSLEPGHPNIQYFGAGTRLSVL.

This rearrangement joins TRBV2 to TRBJ2-7; D gene ambiguous. The V gene lost 3 bases and the J gene lost 2 bases, with 11 bases spanning the gap. The germline gives CDR1 SNHLY, CDR2 FYNNEI. The CDR3 consists of 14 residues. Here the CDR3 reads CASSDPQKPYEQYF. CDR3 nucleotides: TGTGCCAGCAGTGACCCCCAGAAACCCTACGAGCAGTACTTC.

The chain joins TRBV4-1 to TRBJ2-7; D uncertain. V lost 4 bases and J 0 bases, leaving 10 bases between the germline ends. The CDR3 contains 14 residues. Germline V gene lookup returns CDR1 MGHRA and CDR2 YSYEKL. The CDR3, as DNA: TGCGCCAGCAGCCCGCAAACCCCCTCCTACGAGCAGTACTTC. It translates to CASSPQTPSYEQYF.

V usage is TRBV4-1 and J usage is TRBJ2-7; 7 bases fit TRBD1. Losses at the gene ends were 1 base for V and 2 bases for J; bases not matched to a gene: 2. The CDR3 consists of 14 residues. Germline V gives CDR1 MGHRA, CDR2 YSYEKL. The CDR3 region has the DNA TGCGCCAGCAGCCAAGTGACAGGGCCCTACGAGCAGTACTTC. Residues: CASSQVTGPYEQYF.

In this sample, this clone turned up once. Other nucleotide sequences from this sample produce the same CDR3. The chain couples TRBV13 to TRBJ1-1; the D is unclear. There are 17 residues in the CDR3. The V and J ends lost 1 base and 5 bases respectively, with 20 bases between them. Germline V gene data show CDR1 as PRHDT and CDR2 as FYEKMQ (reference sequence). CDR3 region: CASSLERLGGGGTEAFF. In DNA, the CDR3 is TGTGCCAGCAGCTTAGAAAGACTCGGTGGTGGTGGGACTGAAGCTTTCTTT.

The gene calls are TRBV6-1 and TRBJ1-2; 8 bases map to TRBD1. V was pared by 2 bases and J by 5 bases, with 10 bases of the junction left unmatched. The V gene's germline CDR1 is MNHNS and CDR2 SASEGT. This CDR3 spans 16 amino acids. The CDR3 region is CASSEPIGTGRYGYTF. The DNA for the CDR3 is TGTGCCAGCAGTGAACCGATCGGGACAGGCCGTTATGGCTACACCTTC.

This clone was seen a single time. This rearrangement joins TRBV29-1 to TRBJ2-5; the D is unclear. CDR1 and CDR2 from the germline V gene are SQVTM and ANQGSEA. Trimming pared 8 bases from V and 5 bases from J, leaving 27 bases between. The CDR3 runs to 16 residues. CDR3 amino acids: CSFSPNSGEKFETQYF. For the CDR3, the DNA is TGCAGCTTCAGCCCAAACAGTGGGGAAAAATTCGAGACCCAGTACTTC.

The V call is TRBV4-1, the J call TRBJ2-7; weak D call: TRBD1 (6 bases). The CDR3 sequence is 16 residues long. The germline V and J ends were trimmed by 0 bases and 9 bases, with 21 bases remaining between them. CDR1 and CDR2 from the germline V gene are MGHRA and YSYEKL. This chain's CDR3 is CASSQEGQGLSKGQYF. CDR3 in DNA: TGCGCCAGCAGCCAAGAAGGTCAGGGGCTTTCGAAGGGGCAGTACTTC.